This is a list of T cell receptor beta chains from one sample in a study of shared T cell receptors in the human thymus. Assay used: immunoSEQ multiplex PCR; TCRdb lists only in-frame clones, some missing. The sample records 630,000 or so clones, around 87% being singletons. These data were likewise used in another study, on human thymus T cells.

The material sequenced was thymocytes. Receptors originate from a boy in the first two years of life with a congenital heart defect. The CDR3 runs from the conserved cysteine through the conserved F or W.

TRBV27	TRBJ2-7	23	CASSLSGTGHFLSGRTNIYEQYF
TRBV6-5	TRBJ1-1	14	CASRRPRSGSEAFF
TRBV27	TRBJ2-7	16	CASSHRGDFSSYEQYF
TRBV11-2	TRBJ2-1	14	CASSFSGSYNEQFF
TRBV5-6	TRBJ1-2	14	CASSLSVRGGGYTF
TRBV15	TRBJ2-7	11	CATSRQYEQYF
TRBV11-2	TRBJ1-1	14	CASSSDRLNTEAFF
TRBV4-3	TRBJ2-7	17	CASSQDRRAGVSYEQYF
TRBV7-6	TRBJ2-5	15	CASSLVEASQETQYF
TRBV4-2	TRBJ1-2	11	CASSQADGYTF
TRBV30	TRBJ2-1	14	CAWRTSGTYNEQFF
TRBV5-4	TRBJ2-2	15	CASSRHLTGTGELFF
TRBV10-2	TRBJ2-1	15	CASSEGTSGYNEQFF
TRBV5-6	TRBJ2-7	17	CASSHKRQGMTPYEQYF
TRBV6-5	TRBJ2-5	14	CASSYRGERETQYF
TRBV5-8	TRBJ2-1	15	CASSLARLDLVEQFF
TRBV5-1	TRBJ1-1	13	CASSLGRGTEAFF
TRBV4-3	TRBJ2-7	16	CASSQDEAGGAYEQYF
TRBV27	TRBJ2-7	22	CASSPTPAGRDSLLGFPYEQYF
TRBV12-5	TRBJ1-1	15	CASGLDRTLGTEAFF
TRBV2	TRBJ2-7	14	CASSGQGSSYEQYF
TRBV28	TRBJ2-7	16	CASSLGPKHLRYEQYF
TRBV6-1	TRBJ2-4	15	CASRGGGEGVNIQYF
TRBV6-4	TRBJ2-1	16	CASSPGKPYSYNEQFF
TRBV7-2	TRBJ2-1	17	CASSLSIGQGLLNEQFF
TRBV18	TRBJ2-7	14	CASSLNDSYYEQYF
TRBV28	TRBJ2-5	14	CASTALVSGETQYF
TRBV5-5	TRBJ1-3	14	CASSFVGGGNTIYF
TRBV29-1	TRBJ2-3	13	CSVGQNDTDTQYF
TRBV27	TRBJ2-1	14	CASTLNGQYNEQFF